This T cell receptor (beta chain) originates from a study of blood T cell repertoires in COVID-19. Turning to the study itself: There were acute and convalescent COVID-19 samples, and they came from the United States, Italy and Spain.

Methods used by the authors: Amplification from reference gene primers served as the basis for estimated nucleated cell counts. The method was immunoSEQ multiplex PCR; TCRdb's version includes in-frame clones alone and lacks a portion of them. V, J and clone size were drawn from that table, and D and trimming were deduced from the DNA. Of about 170,000 clones listed, around nine tenths are singletons. Sequenced material: peripheral blood. The source of this sequence is a man in his 70s with acute or convalescent COVID-19.

In DNA, the CDR3 is TGTGCCAGCAGCTTATATATGACAGGGAATCAGCCCCAGCATTTT. Protein product: CASSLYMTGNQPQHF. This chain connects TRBV7-8 to TRBJ1-5; TRBD1 matches at 7 bases. Looked up from germline, CDR1 is SGHVS and CDR2 is FQNEAQ. V lost 2 bases, J lost 4 bases, and 5 bases stayed unmatched. The CDR3 is 15 amino acids.